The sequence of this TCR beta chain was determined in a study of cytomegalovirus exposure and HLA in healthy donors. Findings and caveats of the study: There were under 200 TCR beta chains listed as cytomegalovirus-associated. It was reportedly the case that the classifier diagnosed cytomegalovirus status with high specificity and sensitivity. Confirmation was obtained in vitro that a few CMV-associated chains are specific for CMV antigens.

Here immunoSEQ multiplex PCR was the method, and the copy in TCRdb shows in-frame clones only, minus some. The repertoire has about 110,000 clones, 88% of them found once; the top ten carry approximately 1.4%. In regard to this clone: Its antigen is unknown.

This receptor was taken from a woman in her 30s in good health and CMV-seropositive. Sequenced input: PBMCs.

The CDR3 protein is CASSQATQGPGYTF. The CDR3 region has the DNA TGTGCCAGCAGCCAAGCGACTCAGGGTCCTGGCTACACCTTC. This chain uses TRBV4-2 with TRBJ1-2, with a possible D match to TRBD1 (5 bases). V was pared by 1 base and J by 7 bases, with 13 bases between. CDR3 length equals 14 residues. From germline, CDR1 is LGHNA and CDR2 YNFKEQ.